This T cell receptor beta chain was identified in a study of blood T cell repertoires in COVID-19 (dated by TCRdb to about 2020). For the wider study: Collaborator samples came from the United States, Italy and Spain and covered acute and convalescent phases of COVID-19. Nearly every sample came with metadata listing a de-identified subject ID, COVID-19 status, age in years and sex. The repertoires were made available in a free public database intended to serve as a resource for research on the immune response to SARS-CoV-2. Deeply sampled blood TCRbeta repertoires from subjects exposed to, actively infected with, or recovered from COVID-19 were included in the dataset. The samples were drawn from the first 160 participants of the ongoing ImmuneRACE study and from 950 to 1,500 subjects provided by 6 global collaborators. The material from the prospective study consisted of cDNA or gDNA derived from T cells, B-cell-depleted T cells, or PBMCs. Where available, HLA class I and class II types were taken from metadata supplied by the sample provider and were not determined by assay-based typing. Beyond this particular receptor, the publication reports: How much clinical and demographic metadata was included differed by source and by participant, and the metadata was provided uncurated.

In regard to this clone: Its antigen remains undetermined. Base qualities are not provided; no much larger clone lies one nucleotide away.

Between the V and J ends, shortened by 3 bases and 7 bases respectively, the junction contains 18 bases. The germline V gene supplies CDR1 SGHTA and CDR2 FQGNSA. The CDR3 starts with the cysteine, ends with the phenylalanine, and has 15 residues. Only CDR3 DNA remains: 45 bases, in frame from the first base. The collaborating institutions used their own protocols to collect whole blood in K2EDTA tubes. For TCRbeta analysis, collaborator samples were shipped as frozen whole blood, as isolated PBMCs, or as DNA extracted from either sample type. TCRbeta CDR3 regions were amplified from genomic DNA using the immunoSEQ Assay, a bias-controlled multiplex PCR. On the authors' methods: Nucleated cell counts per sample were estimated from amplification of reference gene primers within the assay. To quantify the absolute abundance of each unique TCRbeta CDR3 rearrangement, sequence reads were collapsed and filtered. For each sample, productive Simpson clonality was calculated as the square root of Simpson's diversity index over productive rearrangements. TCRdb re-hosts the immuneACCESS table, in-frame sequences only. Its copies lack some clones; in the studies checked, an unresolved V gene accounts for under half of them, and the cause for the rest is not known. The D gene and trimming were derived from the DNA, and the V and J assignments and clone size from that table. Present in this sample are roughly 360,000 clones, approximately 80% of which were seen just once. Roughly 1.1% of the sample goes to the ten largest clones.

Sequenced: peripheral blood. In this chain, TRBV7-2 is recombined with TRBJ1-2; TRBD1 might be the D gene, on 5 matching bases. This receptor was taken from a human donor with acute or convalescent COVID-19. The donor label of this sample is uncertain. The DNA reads TGTGCCAGCAGCTTTGCGGGAGGCGGGGCGGCTGGCTACACCTTC. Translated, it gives CASSFAGGGAAGYTF.